These 32 T cell receptor beta chains were all obtained from the same sample, sequenced in a study of human T cells and chemical hapten exposure listed by TCRdb under 2021. The library came from RACE. The reads were generated on a NextSeq 500. TCRdb reran the public reads through fastp at Q25 and MiXCR, keeping productive beta chains. Each entry merges the rows of one CDR3 protein and shows their most common DNA and genes. The sample table holds nearly 55,000 distinct CDR3 sequences, of which over 9.5% were seen once. The ten largest clones represent roughly 1.7% of the sample. Reading the label with the study, this specimen's time point is: patch test 2, 6 weeks after DPC sensitization. Interpreted using the paper, the treatment or condition label stands for: therapeutic diphenylcyclopropenone sensitization with weekly scalp DPC. The specimen comprised whole blood, sampled in connection with sensitization to the hapten diphenylcyclopropenone (DPC). These receptors originate from a woman between 50 and 59 years old with alopecia areata. Some clones in this sample may be carry-over from other donors' samples.

This chain uses TRBV5-1 with TRBJ1-1, with D hard to call. V was pared by 3 bases and J by 2 bases, with 11 bases between. There are 14 residues in the CDR3. Per the germline V gene, CDR1 is SGHRS and CDR2 is YFSETQ. The CDR3 nucleotides are TGCGCCAGCAGCTACCAGGCGGGAAACACTGAAGCTTTCTTT. It encodes CASSYQAGNTEAFF. The full variable domain, in which reference TRBV5-1 and TRBJ1-1 provide the parts outside the CDR3, is KAGVTQTPRYLIKTRGQQVTLSCSPISGHRSVSWYQQTPGQGLQFLFEYFSETQRNKGNFPGRFSGRQFSNSRSEMNVSTLELGDSALYLCASSYQAGNTEAFFGQGTRLTVV.

This clonotype came up many times. The chain combines TRBV28 with TRBJ1-2; maybe TRBD1 (6 bases). This CDR3 has 13 residues. Germline CDR1 reads MDHEN; CDR2 reads SYDVKM. V was cut by 5 bases and J by 4 bases, with 11 bases left in between. CDR3 DNA: TGTGCCAGCAGTCAGGGACAAACCTATGGCTACACCTTC. Its protein is CASSQGQTYGYTF.

This clonotype was seen only a few times. V usage is TRBV6-5 and J usage is TRBJ1-4; 9 nucleotides align to TRBD1. The V gene end was trimmed by 0 bases and the J gene end by 8 bases; junction bases not matched to a gene: 7. This CDR3 region has 16 residues. The germline gives CDR1 MNHEY, CDR2 SVGAGI. CDR3 nucleotide sequence: TGTGCCAGCAGTTACTCGCGTTTTGGGACAGGGGAAAAACTGTTTTTT. Encoded protein: CASSYSRFGTGEKLFF.

The V call is TRBV29-1, the J call TRBJ2-7, with D perhaps TRBD1 (6 bases). Germline-derived CDR1 and CDR2 are SQVTM and ANQGSEA. Trimming left V 8 bases short and J 4 bases short, with 15 bases between. The CDR3 contains 12 residues. The DNA of the CDR3 is TGCAGCATCCGGGACAATACTTACGAGCAGTACTTC. Translation: CSIRDNTYEQYF.

This clonotype was counted between two and nine times. The V call is TRBV6-6, the J call TRBJ1-5; the D is unclear. The CDR3 runs 13 residues. V dropped 2 bases and J dropped 6 bases, with 8 bases sitting between them. Germline loops: CDR1 MNHNY, CDR2 SVGAGI (reference sequence). The CDR3 loop reads CASSYRHGQPQHF. The CDR3 DNA reads TGTGCCAGCAGTTACCGACACGGTCAGCCCCAGCATTTT.

The table lists this clonotype with a few counts. The chain couples TRBV28 to TRBJ1-5; D remains ambiguous. The germline CDR1 and CDR2 sequences are MDHEN and SYDVKM. Deletions cut 8 bases from V and 0 bases from J, with 5 bases between. This CDR3 spans 12 amino acids. The CDR3 spells CASVHSNQPQHF. Written as DNA, the CDR3 is TGTGCCAGCGTTCATAGCAATCAGCCCCAGCATTTT.

This chain uses TRBV2 with TRBJ1-1; possible D gene TRBD1, 6 bases. The germline CDR1 and CDR2 sequences are SNHLY and FYNNEI. The CDR3 runs 15 residues. The V end lost 6 bases, the J end lost 0 bases, and 14 bases lay between the germline ends. Written as DNA, the CDR3 is TGTGCCAGCAGCCCCCGACAGGCTATGAACACTGAAGCTTTCTTT. As protein: CASSPRQAMNTEAFF.

The rearrangement joins TRBV5-5 to TRBJ2-1; no clear D gene. Trimming took off 0 bases at V and 8 bases at J, with 15 bases between the two ends. This CDR3 region has 15 residues. From germline, CDR1 is SGHKS and CDR2 YYEKEE (reference sequence). CDR3 bases: TGTGCCAGCAGCTTGGCGCCGGGCGCGGTGGATGAGCAGTTCTTC. This sequence encodes CASSLAPGAVDEQFF.

This clonotype has ten or more counts. This chain uses TRBV7-2 with TRBJ2-1; possibly TRBD2 for D (6 bases). V gave up 4 bases and J gave up 0 bases, with 13 bases separating them. The V gene's germline CDR1 is SGHTA and CDR2 FQGNSA. CDR3 size: 16 residues. CDR3 coding DNA: TGTGCCAGCAGCTCGCCACGGGGGAGCTCCTACAATGAGCAGTTCTTC. This sequence encodes CASSSPRGSSYNEQFF.

In this sample, this clonotype turned up a few times. The chain has TRBV3-1 and TRBJ2-5, with D tentatively TRBD2 (6 bases). There are 14 residues in the CDR3. CDR1 and CDR2 from the germline V gene are LGHDT and YNNKEL (reference sequence). V was pared by 4 bases and J by 5 bases, with 14 bases between. The chain's CDR3 is CASSPGLLAETQYF. Written as DNA, the CDR3 is TGTGCCAGCAGCCCGGGACTTCTTGCGGAGACCCAGTACTTC.

The sample holds many counts of this clonotype. V usage is TRBV6-2 or TRBV6-3 and J usage is TRBJ1-6; maybe TRBD1 (5 bases). Looked up from germline, CDR1 is MNHEY and CDR2 is SVGEGT. V lost 8 bases and J lost 5, with 13 bases in between. This CDR3 region has 14 residues. The CDR3 here is CASGRGADNSPLHF. CDR3 sequence (DNA): TGTGCCAGCGGAAGGGGCGCAGATAATTCACCCCTCCACTTT.

The gene calls are TRBV25-1 and TRBJ1-2, with D possibly matching TRBD1 (5 bases). The ends were cut back, 1 base at V and 4 bases at J, with 13 bases in the middle. Germline lookup yields CDR1 MGHDK and CDR2 SYGVNS. The CDR3 totals 15 residues. The CDR3 DNA follows: TGTGCCAGCAGTGAATTACAGGCAGGCGGCTATGGCTACACCTTC. Translation gives CASSELQAGGYGYTF.

This clonotype has a count of ten or more. The chain employs TRBV5-6 and TRBJ2-7; 10 positions agree with TRBD2. Looked up from germline, CDR1 is SGHDT and CDR2 is YYEEEE. There are 16 residues in the CDR3. V was pared by 4 bases and J by 6 bases, with 13 bases of the junction left unmatched. The CDR3 DNA reads TGTGCCAGCAGCACCGAAGCGGGAGGGCCCCTCTTCGAGCAGTACTTC. Its translation is CASSTEAGGPLFEQYF.

This clonotype was counted many times. The chain employs TRBV21-1 and TRBJ1-6. TRBV21-1 is deemed a pseudogene. CDR3 length equals 16 residues. In DNA, the CDR3 is TGTGCCAGCAGCAAAGCAAACAGCATTTATAATTCACCCCTCCACTTT. Translated: CASSKANSIYNSPLHF.

This chain connects TRBV7-9 to TRBJ2-2; perhaps TRBD1 as D (6 bases). CDR1 SEHNR and CDR2 FQNEAQ come from the germline V gene (reference sequence). Trimming left V 3 bases short and J 1 base short, with 12 bases between. The CDR3 is 16 amino acids. The CDR3 loop is CASSLYQGQNTGELFF. The CDR3 DNA sequence: TGTGCCAGCAGCTTGTATCAGGGACAGAACACCGGGGAGCTGTTTTTT.

This clonotype was counted many times. The rearrangement links TRBV27 to TRBJ1-2; tentatively, D is TRBD1 (5 bases). This CDR3 region has 13 residues. CDR1 is MNHEY, CDR2 SMNVEV, per germline (reference sequence). The ends were cut back, 6 bases at V and 3 bases at J, with 11 bases in the middle. CDR3 residues: CASRPLTDYGYTF. The CDR3 DNA reads as TGTGCCAGCAGACCGCTGACAGACTATGGCTACACCTTC.

V is TRBV20-1 and J is TRBJ1-2, with D unclear. This CDR3 is built from 13 residues. V shed 3 bases and J shed 4 bases, with 12 bases lying between them. Germline assignment: CDR1 DFQATT and CDR2 SNEGSKA (reference sequence). This chain's CDR3 is CSASGQLVYGYTF. For the CDR3, the DNA is TGCAGTGCTAGCGGTCAGTTAGTCTATGGCTACACCTTC.

The rearrangement links TRBV2 to TRBJ2-3, with D maybe TRBD2 (6 bases). The ends were cut back, 1 base at V and 11 bases at J, with 16 bases in the middle. CDR3 length: 14 residues. Germline-derived CDR1 and CDR2 are SNHLY and FYNNEI. In nucleotides, the CDR3 is TGTGCCAGCAGTGAAGGCGGGACTCACGAAAAGCAGTATTTT. Translating it yields CASSEGGTHEKQYF.

This clonotype showed up many times. This sequence joins TRBV6-2 or TRBV6-3 and TRBJ2-7; D is perhaps TRBD1 (6 bases). V was shortened by 11 bases and J by 5 bases, with 19 bases between the two germline ends. Germline loops: CDR1 MNHEY, CDR2 SVGEGT. The CDR3 spans 13 residues. CDR3 in DNA: TGTGCCGGAAGAACGACAGGTAGGAACGAGCAGTACTTC. Its protein is CAGRTTGRNEQYF.

This sequence joins TRBV5-1 and TRBJ1-1; TRBD1 matches at 8 bases. With V trimmed by 2 bases and J by 2 bases, 8 bases remained unmatched. Per germline, CDR1 SGHRS and CDR2 YFSETQ. The CDR3 is made up of 16 amino acids. CDR3 protein: CASSFTGGGINTEAFF. CDR3 nucleotide sequence: TGCGCCAGCAGCTTTACAGGGGGTGGAATTAACACTGAAGCTTTCTTT. Full variable domain (missing parts from reference TRBV5-1 and TRBJ1-1): KAGVTQTPRYLIKTRGQQVTLSCSPISGHRSVSWYQQTPGQGLQFLFEYFSETQRNKGNFPGRFSGRQFSNSRSEMNVSTLELGDSALYLCASSFTGGGINTEAFFGQGTRLTVV.

This clonotype was detected a few times. The rearrangement joins TRBV11-2 to TRBJ2-3; D uncertain. Trimming stripped 0 bases from V and 0 bases from J, with 4 bases between. Germline V gene lookup returns CDR1 SGHAT and CDR2 FQNNGV. The CDR3 spans 14 residues. The CDR3 nucleotides read TGTGCCAGCAGCTTAGAACGGAGCACAGATACGCAGTATTTT. Protein sequence: CASSLERSTDTQYF.

This clonotype was seen many times. The V gene is TRBV5-1, the J gene TRBJ2-1; 7 nucleotides agree with TRBD2. Germline trimming cut 5 bases from V and 6 bases from J; bases unmatched to any gene: 8. From germline, CDR1 is SGHRS and CDR2 YFSETQ. This CDR3 has 14 residues. In DNA form, the CDR3 reads TGCGCCAGCAGTCTTTTAGCGGGTATCAATGAGCAGTTCTTC. This sequence encodes CASSLLAGINEQFF.

The chain joins TRBV4-2 to TRBJ2-7, with D possibly TRBD1 on 5 matching bases. The germline V gene has CDR1 LGHNA and CDR2 YNFKEQ. Trimming cost V 0 bases and J 4 bases, with 13 bases left between them. The CDR3 has 15 amino acids. CDR3 protein: CASSQEAGPYYEQYF. The DNA for the CDR3 is TGTGCCAGCAGCCAAGAGGCAGGGCCCTATTACGAGCAGTACTTC.

This clonotype appeared a few times. This chain joins TRBV4-2 and TRBJ2-3; D not certain. Germline V CDR1 and CDR2: LGHNA, YNFKEQ. Trimming pared 0 bases from V and 2 bases from J, leaving 15 bases between. This CDR3 comprises 17 residues. CDR3 sequence reads: CASSQDLGSWDTDTQYF. CDR3 DNA: TGTGCCAGCAGCCAAGATCTAGGCAGTTGGGACACAGATACGCAGTATTTT.

There are a few counts of this clonotype. This chain connects TRBV11-2 to TRBJ1-1; D remains ambiguous. The CDR3 consists of 16 residues. Trimming cost V 5 bases and J 6 bases, with 22 bases left between them. Germline V gene sequence: CDR1 SGHAT, CDR2 FQNNGV. DNA of the CDR3: TGTGCCAGCAGCCCCGCTGTTGGTTGGGGAAACCCTGAAGCTTTCTTT. Translating gives CASSPAVGWGNPEAFF.

This clonotype was recorded a few times. This rearrangement joins TRBV16 to TRBJ2-7; D may be TRBD2 (5 bases). CDR3 length: 18 amino acids. V lost 1 base, J lost 1 base, and 20 bases lay in between. Germline CDR1 KGHSY, CDR2 FQNENV. The CDR3 region has the DNA TGTGCCAGCAGCCAATGGGTGGATCCAGCGGTGCCTTCCTACGAGCAGTACTTC. Protein sequence: CASSQWVDPAVPSYEQYF.

This clonotype has a handful of counts. The chain combines TRBV12-3 or TRBV12-4 with TRBJ2-4; TRBD1 is a possible D gene (5 bases). Trimming removed 5 bases from V and 8 bases from J, with 16 bases in between. CDR3 length: 14 amino acids. The CDR3 DNA sequence: TGTGCCAGCAGTCTTGGGCAGGGCAGGGACATTCAGTACTTC. Its protein is CASSLGQGRDIQYF.

This clonotype was observed at least ten times. This sequence joins TRBV12-3 or TRBV12-4 and TRBJ1-2; D remains ambiguous. The V end lost 3 bases, the J end lost 4 bases, and 6 bases lay between the germline ends. The CDR3 length is 12 residues. CDR3 sequence (DNA): TGTGCCAGCAGTTTTGGCGCCTATGGCTACACCTTC. Protein product: CASSFGAYGYTF.

The genes are TRBV14 and TRBJ1-1, with D hard to call. Trimming shortened V by 3 bases and J by 2 bases, and 7 bases separated the two germline ends. The germline V gene encodes CDR1 SGHDN and CDR2 FVKESK. The CDR3 is made up of 13 amino acids. The CDR3 nucleotides read TGTGCCAGCAGCCATTTCCGAAACACTGAAGCTTTCTTT. Translated: CASSHFRNTEAFF.

The table lists this clonotype with many counts. The chain couples TRBV3-1 to TRBJ1-1; the D is unclear. V dropped 1 base and J dropped 4 bases, with 7 bases sitting between them. The germline V gene has CDR1 LGHDT and CDR2 YNNKEL (reference sequence). The CDR3 loop spans 13 amino acids. As DNA, the CDR3 is TGTGCCAGCAGCCAAGCCCGGGGCACTGAAGCTTTCTTT. It encodes CASSQARGTEAFF.

The chain links TRBV4-3 to TRBJ2-7; 7 bases fit TRBD1. Losses at the gene ends were 1 base for V and 5 bases for J; bases not matched to a gene: 5. This CDR3 contains 14 residues. CDR1 and CDR2 (germline): LGHNA, YSLEER. The CDR3 reads CASSQGQGQDEQYF. As DNA, the CDR3 is TGCGCCAGCAGCCAAGGACAGGGCCAAGACGAGCAGTACTTC.

In this sample, this clonotype turned up a few times. This chain uses TRBV7-6 with TRBJ1-1; a possible D gene is TRBD1 (5 bases). The V end lost 2 bases, the J end lost 6 bases, and 10 bases lay between the germline ends. This CDR3 has 13 residues. Germline-derived CDR1 and CDR2 are SGHVS and FNYEAQ. CDR3 nucleotides: TGTGCCAGCAGCTTATCCCAGGGAGCTGAAGCTTTCTTT. It encodes CASSLSQGAEAFF.